One and the same sample provided the 26 T cell receptor beta chains below, sequenced in a study of CD8 T cells in Susac syndrome. Random hexamers were used to reverse transcribe an amount of roughly 0.45 to 1 ug RNA. MiXCR, run by TCRdb on the immunoSEQ multiplex PCR reads, gives a single entry per CDR3 protein. The sample has around 180,000 distinct CDR3 sequences, around 96% seen once. The sequencing sample was made of CD8+ T cells from PBMCs. These receptors were collected from a human donor with multiple sclerosis.

V gene TRBV20-1 combines with J gene TRBJ2-7; a possible D gene is TRBD2 (6 bases). Trimming removed 1 base from V and 3 bases from J, with 16 bases in between. The CDR3 has 15 residues. Germline values: CDR1 DFQATT, CDR2 SNEGSKA (reference sequence). The chain's CDR3 is CSARASAGINYEQYF. The CDR3 region has the DNA TGCAGTGCTAGAGCATCGGCGGGAATTAACTACGAGCAGTACTTC.

This sequence joins TRBV13 and TRBJ2-2; D is possibly TRBD2 (5 bases). The CDR3 sequence is 13 residues long. CDR1 and CDR2 from the germline V gene are PRHDT and FYEKMQ (reference sequence). V was trimmed by 5 bases and J by 7 bases, leaving 11 bases between them. The CDR3 loop reads CASSPLRVGELFF. The DNA of the CDR3 is TGTGCCAGCAGCCCGCTGAGGGTCGGGGAGCTGTTTTTT.

The genes are TRBV27 and TRBJ2-7; 10 nucleotides agree with TRBD2. This CDR3 is 15 amino acids long. V trimming: 4 bases; J trimming: 0 bases; junction bases outside the gene matches: 3. Germline V gene lookup returns CDR1 MNHEY and CDR2 SMNVEV (reference sequence). CDR3 in DNA: TGTGCCAGCAGTTCCCGACTAGCGGGCTCCTACGAGCAGTACTTC. Translation: CASSSRLAGSYEQYF.

This clonotype was recorded only once. The J gene is TRBJ2-7, the V gene TRBV7-9, with D possibly matching TRBD1 (5 bases). The CDR3 sequence is 15 residues long. V was clipped by 5 bases and J by 4 bases, with 18 bases between them. Germline values: CDR1 SEHNR, CDR2 FQNEAQ (reference sequence). The CDR3 is CASSHRQGFMYEQYF. Here the CDR3 DNA reads TGTGCCAGCAGCCATCGGCAGGGTTTTATGTACGAGCAGTACTTC. The full variable domain, its missing parts supplied by reference TRBV7-9 and TRBJ2-7, is DTGVSQNPRHKITKRGQNVTFRCDPISEHNRLYWYRQTLGQGPEFLTYFQNEAQLEKSRLLSDRFSAERPKGSFSTLEIQRTEQGDSAMYLCASSHRQGFMYEQYFGPGTRLTVT.

This chain uses TRBV10-3 with TRBJ2-7; D tentatively reads TRBD1 or TRBD2 (5 bases each). The CDR3 consists of 13 residues. The germline V gene encodes CDR1 ENHRY and CDR2 SYGVKD. The V end was cut by 3 bases, the J end by 2 bases, with 8 bases between. The DNA of the CDR3 is TGTGCCATCAGTGACGGGACGGCCTACGAGCAGTACTTC. This encodes CAISDGTAYEQYF.

The V gene is TRBV3-1, the J gene TRBJ1-1; D call uncertain. CDR3 length: 16 residues. Germline V gene data show CDR1 as LGHDT and CDR2 as YNNKEL (reference sequence). Trimming took off 4 bases at V and 5 bases at J, with 20 bases between the two ends. DNA of the CDR3: TGTGCCAGCAGCCTCGGGATGGCCCGGGTGTGGACTGAAGCTTTCTTT. Protein: CASSLGMARVWTEAFF.

V gene TRBV25-1 combines with J gene TRBJ1-3; unclear D gene. There are 13 residues in the CDR3. The germline CDR1 and CDR2 sequences are MGHDK and SYGVNS. V lost 10 bases, J lost 4 bases, and 14 bases lay in between. The CDR3 sequence: CATRTQGGNTIYF. The CDR3 nucleotides read TGTGCCACCCGGACTCAAGGGGGAAACACCATATATTTT.

This clonotype was observed a single time. This chain joins TRBV2 and TRBJ2-2; D assignment may be TRBD1 or TRBD2 (5 bases each). Trimming stripped 2 bases from V and 4 bases from J, with 8 bases between. CDR1 is SNHLY and CDR2 is FYNNEI in the germline V gene. The CDR3 is 14 residues long. The CDR3 region is CASSEFGTTGELFF. The CDR3, as DNA: TGTGCCAGCAGTGAATTTGGGACCACCGGGGAGCTGTTTTTT.

A single count supports this clonotype. The chain has TRBV12-3 or TRBV12-4 and TRBJ2-4; D is undetermined. CDR3 size: 15 residues. Trimming pared 6 bases from V and 0 bases from J, leaving 12 bases between. CDR3 DNA: TGTGCCAGCAGCGATTTATACCTAGCCAAAAACATTCAGTACTTC. This sequence encodes CASSDLYLAKNIQYF.

V is TRBV2 and J is TRBJ2-1, with TRBD2 matching 7 bases. Germline lookup yields CDR1 SNHLY and CDR2 FYNNEI. The CDR3 is made up of 15 amino acids. Unmatched junction bases numbered 7, after V lost 6 bases and J lost 2 bases. The CDR3 here is CASSQTSPTYNEQFF. DNA for the CDR3: TGTGCCAGCAGCCAGACTAGCCCTACCTACAATGAGCAGTTCTTC. Using reference TRBV2 and TRBJ2-1 for the parts outside the CDR3, the full variable domain is EPEVTQTPSHQVTQMGQEVILRCVPISNHLYFYWYRQILGQKVEFLVSFYNNEISEKSEIFDDQFSVERPDGSNFTLKIRSTKLEDSAMYFCASSQTSPTYNEQFFGPGTRLTVL.

The chain joins TRBV12-5 to TRBJ2-7, with TRBD2 matching 7 bases. The length of the CDR3 is 15 residues. V lost 6 bases to trimming and J lost 2 bases; unmatched junction nucleotides: 10. Germline lookup yields CDR1 LGHNT and CDR2 FRNRAP. The DNA for the CDR3 is TGTGCTAGTGGCCTCCCCACCGGGAGGACCTACGAGCAGTACTTC. Translated, it gives CASGLPTGRTYEQYF.

The chain carries TRBV29-1 and TRBJ2-7; no clear D. The CDR3 consists of 12 residues. Looked up from germline, CDR1 is SQVTM and CDR2 is ANQGSEA. The V gene lost 4 bases and the J gene lost 0 bases, with 7 bases spanning the gap. CDR3: CSVGRPSYEQYF. CDR3 nucleotides: TGCAGCGTTGGAAGGCCCTCCTACGAGCAGTACTTC.

V gene TRBV3-1 combines with J gene TRBJ2-5, with 8 bases aligning to TRBD2. The CDR3 is 20 amino acids. V lost 2 bases, J lost 1 base, and 18 bases stayed unmatched. Germline V gene lookup returns CDR1 LGHDT and CDR2 YNNKEL (reference sequence). Here the CDR3 reads CASSQSISGEIIATQETQYF. The CDR3 DNA is TGTGCCAGCAGCCAAAGTATTAGCGGGGAGATCATCGCTACCCAAGAGACCCAGTACTTC.

The chain carries TRBV13 and TRBJ2-7, with 7 bases identical to TRBD1. After removal of 4 bases from V and 3 bases from J, the junction contained 12 bases not matched to a gene. CDR3 length: 16 residues. Germline CDR1 and CDR2: PRHDT and FYEKMQ (reference sequence). The CDR3 nucleotides are TGTGCCAGCAGCTCACTCGGACAGGAAGGAATCTACGAGCAGTACTTC. This codes for CASSSLGQEGIYEQYF.

The table lists this clonotype with a count of one. The chain employs TRBV5-4 and TRBJ2-5; the D gene is possibly TRBD1 (7 bases). V dropped 4 bases and J dropped 7 bases, with 8 bases sitting between them. The length of the CDR3 is 11 residues. The germline V gene encodes CDR1 SGHNT and CDR2 YYREEE (reference sequence). The CDR3 DNA is TGTGCCAGCAGCCAGGGGGGGACCCAGTACTTC. As protein: CASSQGGTQYF.

The CDR3 loop reads CASSQDFGPLSGEQFF. The CDR3 DNA sequence: TGTGCCAGCAGCCAAGATTTCGGGCCTCTTAGTGGTGAGCAGTTCTTC. This rearrangement joins TRBV14 to TRBJ2-1; D uncertain. Germline CDR1 reads SGHDN; CDR2 reads FVKESK. Between the trimmed V and J ends, which lost 0 bases and 9 bases, there was a span of 18 bases. CDR3 length: 16 residues.

V usage is TRBV29-1 and J usage is TRBJ1-2; 7 bases agree with TRBD1. Germline assignment: CDR1 SQVTM and CDR2 ANQGSEA. The CDR3 runs 12 residues. Unmatched junction bases numbered 4, after V lost 2 bases and J lost 7 bases. The CDR3 region has the DNA TGCAGCGTTGAAAACCACAGGGGTGGCTACACCTTC. Translated, it gives CSVENHRGGYTF.

The chain uses TRBV29-1 and TRBJ2-2, with TRBD1 identical over 8 bases. Looked up from germline, CDR1 is SQVTM and CDR2 is ANQGSEA. The CDR3 is made up of 13 amino acids. With 6 bases clipped from V and 7 bases from J, the junction kept 7 bases outside the gene matches. The CDR3 loop is CSVLTGGGGELFF. The DNA for the CDR3 is TGCAGCGTCCTAACAGGGGGTGGCGGGGAGCTGTTTTTT.

The chain links TRBV28 to TRBJ2-3; no reliable D call. Germline V CDR1 and CDR2: MDHEN, SYDVKM. V was pared by 6 bases and J by 5 bases, with 9 bases between. The CDR3 loop spans 12 amino acids. The CDR3 region is CASRPDGDTQYF. As DNA, the CDR3 is TGTGCCAGCAGGCCGGATGGAGATACGCAGTATTTT.

This chain connects TRBV7-7 to TRBJ2-5; 9 nucleotides line up with TRBD1. Germline CDR1 is SSHAT and CDR2 is FNYEAQ (reference sequence). J gave up 0 bases and V 1 base, and 0 bases lay outside the gene matches. The CDR3 covers 15 residues. CDR3: CASSLGQGDQETQYF. The DNA of the CDR3 is TGTGCCAGCAGCTTAGGACAGGGGGACCAAGAGACCCAGTACTTC.

The chain combines TRBV9 with TRBJ2-5, with TRBD1 matching 7 bases. From germline, CDR1 is SGDLS and CDR2 YYNGEE. With 3 bases clipped from V and 5 bases from J, the junction kept 10 bases outside the gene matches. This CDR3 spans 15 amino acids. The CDR3 bases are TGTGCCAGCAGCGCCCGCGACAGGGTGTATGAGACCCAGTACTTC. Its translation is CASSARDRVYETQYF.

The chain is built from TRBV19 and TRBJ2-2; TRBD2 agrees at 12 bases. V shed 4 bases and J 9 bases; nucleotides not matched to a gene: 12. The germline gives CDR1 LNHDA, CDR2 SQIVND (reference sequence). CDR3 size: 17 residues. Here the CDR3 DNA reads TGTGCCAGTAGTACGACGAGGACTAGCGGGGTGGATAGGGAGCTGTTTTTT. Amino acids: CASSTTRTSGVDRELFF. The whole variable domain, filled in from reference TRBV19 and TRBJ2-2, reads DGGITQSPKYLFRKEGQNVTLSCEQNLNHDAMYWYRQDPGQGLRLIYYSQIVNDFQKGDIAEGYSVSREKKESFPLTVTSAQKNPTAFYLCASSTTRTSGVDRELFFGEGSRLTVL.

The chain combines TRBV5-6 with TRBJ2-5; 12 nucleotides match TRBD2. The CDR3 totals 16 residues. V lost 6 bases and J lost 4; bases outside the gene matches: 10. Germline CDR1 is SGHDT and CDR2 is YYEEEE. CDR3 coding DNA: TGTGCCAGCAAGCAGCTTGCGGGACTAGCGGGAGAGACCCAGTACTTC. It specifies CASKQLAGLAGETQYF.

This chain joins TRBV5-1 and TRBJ1-2; D not resolved. The CDR3 consists of 14 residues. The germline gives CDR1 SGHRS, CDR2 YFSETQ. V was shortened by 0 bases and J by 4 bases, with 10 bases between the two germline ends. The CDR3 loop is CASSLASEAYGYTF. The CDR3 region has the DNA TGCGCCAGCAGCTTGGCCTCAGAGGCCTATGGCTACACCTTC. Full variable domain (remainder filled in from reference TRBV5-1 and TRBJ1-2): KAGVTQTPRYLIKTRGQQVTLSCSPISGHRSVSWYQQTPGQGLQFLFEYFSETQRNKGNFPGRFSGRQFSNSRSEMNVSTLELGDSALYLCASSLASEAYGYTFGSGTRLTVV.

The rearrangement uses TRBV29-1 and TRBJ2-7; D unresolved. The CDR3 covers 12 residues. The V end lost 6 bases, the J end lost 0 bases, and 9 bases lay between the germline ends. Germline loops: CDR1 SQVTM, CDR2 ANQGSEA. The CDR3 protein is CSVKDPSYEQYF. For the CDR3, the DNA is TGCAGCGTCAAAGACCCCTCCTACGAGCAGTACTTC.

The gene calls are TRBV27 and TRBJ2-3, with D possibly being TRBD2 (6 bases). The ends were cut back, 10 bases at V and 3 bases at J, with 20 bases in the middle. There are 15 residues in the CDR3. Looked up from germline, CDR1 is MNHEY and CDR2 is SMNVEV (reference sequence). CDR3 in amino acids: CATSLEVGGTDTQYF. CDR3 DNA sequence: TGTGCCACTTCGCTCGAGGTAGGAGGGACAGATACGCAGTATTTT.